A single T cell receptor (beta chain) is shown here with its context. This sample stems from a study of blood T cell repertoires in COVID-19. Study-wide background: Sites in the United States, Italy and Spain provided acute and convalescent COVID-19 samples. PBMCs, B-cell-depleted T cells, or T cells were the source of the cDNA or gDNA that made up the material.

CDR1 ENHRY and CDR2 SYGVKD come from the germline V gene. The CDR3 length is 15 residues. The V segment lost 2 bases and the J segment 4 bases; nucleotides outside the gene matches: 6. Under the authors' procedure: Scientists estimated how many nucleated cells there were by amplifying reference gene primers. Measured with immunoSEQ multiplex PCR; TCRdb has only the in-frame clones, and not every one. The DNA gave D and trimming, while V, J and clone size come from that table. The sample has fewer than 350,000 clones; 75% to 90% are singletons. Patients at the Seattle site were enrolled during active infection and followed longitudinally.

This clonotype was obtained from a woman between 65 and 79 years old with COVID-19, enrolled during active disease. The material sequenced was peripheral blood. This chain uses TRBV10-3 with TRBJ1-1; 8 nucleotides line up with TRBD1. CDR3 DNA: TGTGCCATCAGTGAGAACGACAGGGGAGGCACTGAAGCTTTCTTT. It translates to CAISENDRGGTEAFF.